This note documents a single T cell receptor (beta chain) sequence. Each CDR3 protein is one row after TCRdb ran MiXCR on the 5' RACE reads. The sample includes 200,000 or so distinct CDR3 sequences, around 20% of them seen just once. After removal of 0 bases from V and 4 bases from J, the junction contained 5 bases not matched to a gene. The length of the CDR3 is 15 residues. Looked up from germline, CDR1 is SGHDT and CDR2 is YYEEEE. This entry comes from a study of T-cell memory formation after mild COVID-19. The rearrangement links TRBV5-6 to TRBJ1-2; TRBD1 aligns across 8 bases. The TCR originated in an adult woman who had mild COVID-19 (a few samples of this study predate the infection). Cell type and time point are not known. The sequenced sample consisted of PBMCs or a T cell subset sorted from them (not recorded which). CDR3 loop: CASSLAGQGTYGYTF. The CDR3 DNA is TGTGCCAGCAGCTTGGCCGGACAGGGTACCTATGGCTACACCTTC.